A selection of T cell receptor beta chains follows, all from one sample in a study of OX40 agonist ivuxolimab in advanced cancers. The method was immunoSEQ multiplex PCR; TCRdb's version includes in-frame clones alone and lacks a portion of them. The table lists 75,000 to 95,000 clones, 90% to 95% of them singletons. The sample here was CD4+ or CD8+ T cells sorted from blood, taken in a trial of the OX40 agonist ivuxolimab. Receptors originate from an adult with an advanced solid tumor such as melanoma, head and neck, liver or kidney cancer. Each CDR3 is given with its conserved first and last residue. Fields, in order: V gene, D gene, clone size, J gene, CDR3 DNA, CDR3 protein. D genes are given only for firm matches. Expanded clones are given a class, and other clones once, few, many or no size at all.

TRBV9,TRBD1,NA,TRBJ2-3,TGTGCCAGCAGCGTAAAAGGACAGGGAACAGATACGCAGTATTTT,CASSVKGQGTDTQYF
TRBV5-6,TRBD1,NA,TRBJ2-7,TGTGCCAGCAGCTTGGTAGGACAGGGGGCCCGGGAGCAGTACTTC,CASSLVGQGAREQYF
TRBV2,TRBD2,NA,TRBJ2-7,TGTGCCAGCTTGCGGGGGGAAATCGGGGAGCAGTACTTC,CASLRGEIGEQYF
TRBV5-1,NA,NA,TRBJ1-3,TGCGCCAGCAGCTTGGCCCCGGGACACTTATCTGGAAACACCATATATTTT,CASSLAPGHLSGNTIYF
TRBV9,TRBD2,NA,TRBJ2-3,TGTGCCAGCAGCGTAGGAGCGGGAGGGCCAGTAGATACGCAGTATTTT,CASSVGAGGPVDTQYF
TRBV18,NA,NA,TRBJ1-3,TGTGCCAGCTCACCAACAAGCGGGAGCGGGTTCTCTGGAAACACCATATATTTT,CASSPTSGSGFSGNTIYF
TRBV5-6,NA,NA,TRBJ2-5,TGTGCCAGCAGCCCCCAACTCACCCCAGAGACCCAGTACTTC,CASSPQLTPETQYF
TRBV18,NA,few,TRBJ2-3,TGTGCCAGCTCACCGATCTCCACAGATACGCAGTATTTT,CASSPISTDTQYF
TRBV28,TRBD1,NA,TRBJ1-1,TGTGCCAGCAGACGAGGGGACAGGCAGAACACTGAAGCTTTCTTT,CASRRGDRQNTEAFF
TRBV18,NA,once,TRBJ2-5,TGTGCCAGCTCACCATCGGAGACCCAGTACTTC,CASSPSETQYF
TRBV28,NA,NA,TRBJ1-4,TGTGCCACTAGGGGGGCGCCGGCTAATGAAAAACTGTTTTTT,CATRGAPANEKLFF
TRBV18,NA,NA,TRBJ2-7,TGTGCCAGCTCACCAGGGCGAACCGTCGAGCAGTACTTC,CASSPGRTVEQYF
TRBV5-1,TRBD2,NA,TRBJ2-3,TGCGCCAGCAGTGGGTCTAGCGGGAGGCCACGAAAATCCACAGATACGCAGTATTTT,CASSGSSGRPRKSTDTQYF
TRBV19,NA,NA,TRBJ1-2,TGTGCCAGTAGTATCAGCGGCCTGGAGGTGCCGTACACCTTC,CASSISGLEVPYTF
TRBV27,NA,NA,TRBJ1-5,TGTGCCAGCAGTTTATCGGTTTTTCAGCCCCAGCATTTT,CASSLSVFQPQHF
TRBV28,NA,NA,TRBJ1-5,TGTGCCAGCAGCGATACGGTTAATCAGCCCCAGCATTTT,CASSDTVNQPQHF
TRBV2,NA,NA,TRBJ1-1,TGTGCCACCCGGGTCGGGATGAGGGCTGAAGCTTTCTTT,CATRVGMRAEAFF
TRBV2,NA,NA,TRBJ2-7,TGTGCCAGCAGTGAGAAAGGGGCCCCCTACTACGAGCAGTACTTC,CASSEKGAPYYEQYF
TRBV10-3,NA,NA,TRBJ2-2,TGTGCCATCAGTGTCGGTGCCGGGGAGCTGTTTTTT,CAISVGAGELFF
TRBV30,NA,NA,TRBJ1-5,TGTGCCTGGAGTAAAAATAGCAATCAGCCCCAGCATTTT,CAWSKNSNQPQHF
TRBV2,TRBD1,NA,TRBJ2-5,TGTGCCAGCAGCGGACAGGGGCCCTCAGAGACCCAGTACTTC,CASSGQGPSETQYF
TRBV5-1,NA,NA,TRBJ2-7,TGCGCCAGCAGCCGCGACGGGACACCAACCTACGAGCAGTACTTC,CASSRDGTPTYEQYF
TRBV4-2,NA,NA,TRBJ2-2,NA,CASSQVLGTGAGELFF
TRBV5-1,TRBD2,NA,TRBJ2-1,TGCGCCAGCAGCTCACCTTTAGCGGGAGGTTCCTACAATGAGCAGTTCTTC,CASSSPLAGGSYNEQFF
TRBV5-6,TRBD2,NA,TRBJ2-7,TGTGCCAGCAGCCGGTCGGGAGGGGCTATCTCCTACGAGCAGTACTTC,CASSRSGGAISYEQYF
TRBV28,NA,NA,TRBJ1-2,TGTGCCAGCAGTTGGGGGCATGAGGGCTATGGCTACACCTTC,CASSWGHEGYGYTF
TRBV19,NA,NA,TRBJ1-1,TGTGCCAGTAGTATTCCAGGGATCATGAACACTGAAGCTTTCTTT,CASSIPGIMNTEAFF
TRBV19,NA,NA,TRBJ2-1,TGTGCCAGTAAGCAGGGGATCGGACCCGATGAGCAGTTCTTC,CASKQGIGPDEQFF
TRBV2,NA,NA,TRBJ2-7,TGTGCCAGCAGTGGGACCGCCTACGAGCAGTACTTC,CASSGTAYEQYF
TRBV10-3,NA,NA,TRBJ1-5,TGTGCCATCAGTGAGTCATTGGTGGAGCCCCAGCATTTT,CAISESLVEPQHF
TRBV21-1,NA,NA,TRBJ1-1,TGTGCCAGCATCTCATGGGGGCAGGGCCGTACTGAAGCTTTCTTT,CASISWGQGRTEAFF
TRBV5-1,NA,NA,TRBJ2-7,TGCGCCAGCAGCGAGCCGGGCCCCTACGAGCAGTACTTC,CASSEPGPYEQYF
TRBV28,NA,NA,TRBJ1-5,TGTGCCAGCAGTTTCGTAGGAGGGCGTCAGCCCCAGCATTTT,CASSFVGGRQPQHF
TRBV28,TRBD2,NA,TRBJ2-3,TGTGCCAGCAGTCTCACTAAGGGACTAGCGGGAAGCACAGATACGCAGTATTTT,CASSLTKGLAGSTDTQYF
TRBV28,TRBD1,NA,TRBJ2-3,TGTGCCAGCAACGAACTTCCGGGGACAGGAAGCACAGATACGCAGTATTTT,CASNELPGTGSTDTQYF
TRBV11-3,NA,NA,TRBJ2-7,TGTGCCAGCAGCCAGGGGGGGCCTAGGGACGAGCAGTACTTC,CASSQGGPRDEQYF
TRBV11-2,TRBD1,NA,TRBJ2-7,TGTGCCAGCAGCTTAGGTCTGCCGGGACAGGGGACGCACGAGCAGTACTTC,CASSLGLPGQGTHEQYF
TRBV12-2,NA,NA,TRBJ2-1,TGTGCAAGTCGCTTAGTGACTAGCGGGAGTTACCTCAGTCAGTTCTTC,CASRLVTSGSYLSQFF
TRBV19,TRBD1,NA,TRBJ1-2,TGTGCCAGTAGTAGGACAGGGAACTATGGCTACACCTTC,CASSRTGNYGYTF
TRBV5-4,NA,NA,TRBJ1-5,TGTGCCAGCAGCTTGGCCGGGGGTGACAGTCTCCTCACCAATCAGCCCCAGCATTTT,CASSLAGGDSLLTNQPQHF
TRBV19,TRBD2,NA,TRBJ2-2,TGTGCCAGTAAACTGGGCGGGAGGGGAACCGGGGAGCTGTTTTTT,CASKLGGRGTGELFF
TRBV7-2,NA,NA,TRBJ2-5,TGTGCCAGCAGCTACTACGAAAAGACCCAGTACTTC,CASSYYEKTQYF
TRBV28,NA,NA,TRBJ1-3,TGTGCCAGCAGTGCCCCCGGAGGGAGGTCTGGAAACACCATATATTTT,CASSAPGGRSGNTIYF
TRBV23-1,NA,NA,TRBJ2-1,TGCGCCAGCAGTCCCCCCGGGCGGGGTACCTACAATGAGCAGTTCTTC,CASSPPGRGTYNEQFF
TRBV7-9,TRBD1,NA,TRBJ2-7,TGTGCCAGCAGCTTTCAGGGGGCGCGTGAGCAGTACTTC,CASSFQGAREQYF
TRBV5-6,TRBD1,few,TRBJ2-7,TGTGCCAGCAGCCCTGTTGGGACAGGGTACAACGAGCAGTACTTC,CASSPVGTGYNEQYF
TRBV18,NA,NA,TRBJ1-1,TGTGCCAGCTCACAGGGGTCTATCGCCCTGAACACTGAAGCTTTCTTT,CASSQGSIALNTEAFF
TRBV4-2,NA,NA,TRBJ2-1,TGTGCCAGCAGCCAAGTAGTAGTAAATGAGCAGTTCTTC,CASSQVVVNEQFF
TRBV19,NA,NA,TRBJ2-7,TGTGCCAGTAGGTCGAGGGGGGCGGACGAGCAGTACTTC,CASRSRGADEQYF